The clone carrying this T cell receptor beta chain was recorded at least ten times. Its antigen remains unidentified. The data were obtained in a study of blood T cells in healthy people across ages. Looked up from germline, CDR1 is SGDLS and CDR2 is YYNGEE. The CDR3 totals 18 residues. With 0 bases removed from V and 4 bases from J, the gap between germline ends came to 20 bases. Study conclusions and caveats: In the absence of known donor CMV status, changes in expanded clonotypes were possibly confounded.

Healthy individuals of Caucasian origin from Russia, aged about 6 to 95, served as donors. Each sample yielded at least 6 micrograms of PBMC total RNA. Next came a second PCR, run for about 6 to 11 cycles, which used a sample-barcoded 5' primer along with a J-beta primer mix. Each cDNA was tagged by a template-switch adaptor containing 12 random nucleotides. TCRdb itself ran the 5' RACE reads through MiXCR, one entry per CDR3 protein. The sample carries hundreds of thousands of distinct CDR3 sequences, about 43% recorded once. Sequencing was performed on blood. The J gene is TRBJ2-1, the V gene TRBV9; a possible D gene is TRBD1 (6 bases). This TCR was recovered from a man older than 75 in good health. The CDR3 sequence is CASSVATGGQKSYNEQFF. The CDR3 coding sequence is TGTGCCAGCAGCGTAGCTACTGGAGGACAGAAAAGTTACAATGAGCAGTTCTTC.